One sample yielded the 20 T cell receptor beta chains listed below, sequenced in a study of CD8+ T cells in alopecia areata. Following extraction, RNA underwent reverse transcription to cDNA, which served as the sequencing template. Sequenced by immunoSEQ multiplex PCR; TCRdb stores in-frame clones only, minus some. This table has under 150,000 clones, about 51% appearing once. Sequenced input: NKG2D-low CD8+ T cells sorted from blood. The receptors were sampled from a human donor with alopecia areata.

This chain joins TRBV5-4 and TRBJ2-5, with 7 nucleotides matching TRBD1. There are 17 residues in the CDR3. Per the germline V gene, CDR1 is SGHNT and CDR2 is YYREEE (reference sequence). V lost 4 bases to trimming and J lost 0 bases; unmatched junction nucleotides: 12. This CDR3 is CASSRPGTALYQETQYF. CDR3 sequence (DNA): TGTGCCAGCAGCAGGCCCGGGACAGCGCTGTACCAAGAGACCCAGTACTTC.

This clone was seen more than once but under ten times. The rearrangement links TRBV29-1 to TRBJ2-1; unclear D gene. Trimming took off 3 bases at V and 0 bases at J, with 12 bases between the two ends. Germline lookup yields CDR1 SQVTM and CDR2 ANQGSEA. There are 15 residues in the CDR3. The CDR3: CSVDFQVSSYNEQFF. In DNA form, the CDR3 reads TGCAGCGTTGATTTTCAGGTTAGCTCCTACAATGAGCAGTTCTTC.

This clone was picked up a small number of times. The rearrangement links TRBV7-9 to TRBJ1-4; D gene uncertain. Germline CDR1 is SEHNR and CDR2 is FQNEAQ (reference sequence). Trimming left V 8 bases short and J 5 bases short, with 15 bases between. CDR3 length equals 14 residues. CDR3 amino acids: CASSNRESNEKLFF. CDR3 bases: TGTGCCAGCTCGAACAGAGAATCGAATGAAAAACTGTTTTTT.

The chain uses TRBV5-6 and TRBJ2-1; TRBD1 agrees at 7 bases. In germline, CDR1 is SGHDT, CDR2 YYEEEE. This CDR3 region has 14 residues. Unmatched junction bases numbered 2, after V lost 3 bases and J lost 2 bases. The CDR3 coding sequence is TGTGCCAGCAGCTGGGGACAGACCTACAATGAGCAGTTCTTC. Amino acids: CASSWGQTYNEQFF.

J is TRBJ2-7 and V is TRBV27; D is perhaps TRBD1 or TRBD2 (6 bases each). V shed 5 bases and J shed 6 bases, with 23 bases lying between them. The CDR3 covers 16 residues. CDR1 and CDR2 from the germline V gene are MNHEY and SMNVEV (reference sequence). CDR3 sequence reads: CASSPPAGHAPGEQYF. For the CDR3, the DNA is TGTGCCAGCAGTCCACCTGCGGGACATGCCCCTGGCGAGCAGTACTTC.

J is TRBJ1-1 and V is TRBV28, with D possibly TRBD1 on 6 matching bases. Germline CDR1 is MDHEN and CDR2 is SYDVKM. The CDR3 runs 14 residues. The V end lost 3 bases, the J end lost 0 bases, and 8 bases lay between the germline ends. Written as DNA, the CDR3 is TGTGCCAGCAGTTTGGACAGCGTGAACACTGAAGCTTTCTTT. Protein product: CASSLDSVNTEAFF.

The J gene is TRBJ2-5, the V gene TRBV7-8; TRBD2 might be the D (6 bases). The germline V and J ends were trimmed by 8 bases and 5 bases, with 21 bases remaining between them. Per germline, CDR1 SGHVS and CDR2 FQNEAQ. The CDR3 has 15 amino acids. The CDR3 coding sequence is TGTGCCAGCCTAACGGCGGGGAGAGCTCCGGAGACCCAGTACTTC. Its protein is CASLTAGRAPETQYF.

The chain combines TRBV4-1 with TRBJ1-5; no clear D. Trimming stripped 6 bases from V and 5 bases from J, with 11 bases between. This CDR3 contains 13 residues. The germline CDR1 and CDR2 sequences are MGHRA and YSYEKL. Written as DNA, the CDR3 is TGCGCCAGCAGTATGGCAGGCGATCAGCCCCAGCATTTT. Translating it yields CASSMAGDQPQHF.

This clone was detected only a few times. V gene TRBV29-1 combines with J gene TRBJ1-6, with D perhaps matching TRBD1 (5 bases). Germline CDR1 reads SQVTM; CDR2 reads ANQGSEA. CDR3 length: 15 amino acids. Trimming pared 0 bases from V and 9 bases from J, leaving 15 bases between. CDR3 sequence: CSVEDSGGPGSPLHF. CDR3 nucleotide sequence: TGCAGCGTTGAAGATAGCGGGGGACCTGGTTCACCCCTCCACTTT. Full variable domain (missing parts from reference TRBV29-1 and TRBJ1-6): SAVISQKPSRDICQRGTSLTIQCQVDSQVTMMFWYRQQPGQSLTLIATANQGSEATYESGFVIDKFPISRPNLTFSTLTVSNMSPEDSSIYLCSVEDSGGPGSPLHFGNGTRLTVT.

V and J are TRBV9 and TRBJ2-5; a weak D match, TRBD2 (5 bases). CDR3 size: 13 residues. Trimming shortened V by 7 bases and J by 5 bases, and 15 bases separated the two germline ends. Germline V gene sequence: CDR1 SGDLS, CDR2 YYNGEE. The CDR3 sequence: CASSSYSGETQYF. CDR3 bases: TGTGCCAGCTCCAGCTATTCGGGGGAGACCCAGTACTTC.

This chain uses TRBV11-2 with TRBJ2-7; no definite D call. The germline CDR1 and CDR2 sequences are SGHAT and FQNNGV. Deletions cut 1 base from V and 4 bases from J, with 2 bases between. The CDR3 length is 11 residues. This CDR3 is CASSLAYEQYF. Written as DNA, the CDR3 is TGTGCCAGCAGCTTAGCTTACGAGCAGTACTTC.

This sequence joins TRBV27 and TRBJ2-2; D gene uncertain. This CDR3 has 13 residues. Trimming cost V 3 bases and J 4 bases, with 6 bases left between them. Germline V gene data show CDR1 as MNHEY and CDR2 as SMNVEV (reference sequence). The CDR3 sequence: CASSFQVTGELFF. In nucleotides, the CDR3 is TGTGCCAGCAGTTTTCAGGTCACCGGGGAGCTGTTTTTT.

This clone was counted only a few times. The chain links TRBV29-1 to TRBJ2-5; D not resolved. Trimming took off 3 bases at V and 5 bases at J, with 13 bases between the two ends. Germline assignment: CDR1 SQVTM and CDR2 ANQGSEA. CDR3 length: 13 amino acids. Written as DNA, the CDR3 is TGCAGCGTTGACGAGGCGTTCAGGGAGACCCAGTACTTC. It codes for CSVDEAFRETQYF.

A few counts support this clone. This sequence joins TRBV29-1 and TRBJ2-7, with 7 bases that match TRBD1. Germline-derived CDR1 and CDR2 are SQVTM and ANQGSEA. V was clipped by 7 bases and J by 5 bases; unmatched bases: 2. CDR3 length: 10 amino acids. CDR3 amino acids: CSATGDEQYF. CDR3 bases: TGCAGCGCTACAGGGGACGAGCAGTACTTC.

The rearrangement joins TRBV30 to TRBJ2-7; TRBD2 might be the D (7 bases). With 1 base removed from V and 5 bases from J, the gap between germline ends came to 12 bases. The CDR3 has 13 residues. The germline gives CDR1 GTSNPN, CDR2 SVGIG (reference sequence). CDR3 nucleotide sequence: TGTGCCTGGAGTGCCTCGGGGGGCGACGAGCAGTACTTC. Translation gives CAWSASGGDEQYF.

This clone was found a few times. This chain joins TRBV30 and TRBJ2-5; TRBD2 might be the D (6 bases). The CDR3 consists of 17 residues. Germline-derived CDR1 and CDR2 are GTSNPN and SVGIG (reference sequence). V was cut by 0 bases and J by 1 base, with 18 bases left in between. CDR3 region: CAWSVPSGESFQETQYF. CDR3 DNA: TGTGCCTGGAGTGTACCCTCGGGGGAGTCTTTCCAAGAGACCCAGTACTTC.

This chain joins TRBV29-1 and TRBJ2-2, with no clear D. This CDR3 is built from 15 residues. Germline CDR1 and CDR2: SQVTM and ANQGSEA. Trimming cost V 7 bases and J 0 bases, with 15 bases left between them. CDR3 in amino acids: CSGALTFPNTGELFF. The CDR3 bases are TGCAGCGGGGCTCTGACATTTCCGAACACCGGGGAGCTGTTTTTT.

V and J are TRBV27 and TRBJ1-1; no firm D call. The ends were cut back, 4 bases at V and 2 bases at J, with 8 bases in the middle. Germline CDR1 reads MNHEY; CDR2 reads SMNVEV (reference sequence). CDR3 size: 13 residues. CDR3 loop: CASSYSGNTEAFF. The CDR3 DNA follows: TGTGCCAGCAGTTACAGCGGAAACACTGAAGCTTTCTTT.

There are a few counts of this clone. The chain uses TRBV5-1 and TRBJ2-4; possibly TRBD2 for D (6 bases). The V end was cut by 5 bases, the J end by 6 bases, with 6 bases between. CDR1 is SGHRS, CDR2 YFSETQ, per germline. This CDR3 region has 11 residues. The CDR3 DNA follows: TGCGCCAGCAGGGGGGGAAACATTCAGTACTTC. It encodes CASRGGNIQYF.

The CDR3 loop is CASSVALGKTQYF. The CDR3 DNA sequence: TGTGCCAGCAGCGTAGCTCTCGGGAAGACCCAGTACTTC. The chain joins TRBV9 to TRBJ2-5; possibly TRBD2 for D (5 bases). V lost 0 bases and J 6 bases, leaving 9 bases between the germline ends. CDR3 length: 13 residues. Germline lookup yields CDR1 SGDLS and CDR2 YYNGEE.